This T cell receptor beta chain was sequenced during a study of blood T cell repertoires in COVID-19. About the research overall: The United States, Italy and Spain supplied acute and convalescent COVID-19 samples. The analysed material was cDNA or gDNA that came from T cells, B-cell-depleted T cells, or PBMCs.

V dropped 3 bases and J dropped 0 bases, with 11 bases sitting between them. The CDR3 length is 15 residues. CDR1 and CDR2 (germline): KGHSH, LQKENI. The authors' processing: The authors estimated nucleated cell counts from reference gene primer amplification. Method: immunoSEQ multiplex PCR; TCRdb's copy keeps in-frame clones and lacks some. V, J and clone size are taken as reported in that table, and D and trimming were inferred from the DNA itself. There are 150,000 or so clones in the sample; 80% occur only once, and 13% lies in the top ten. The receptor comes from a man aged 55 to 70 with active or convalescent COVID-19. This sequence joins TRBV18 and TRBJ1-1; TRBD1 is a possible D gene (6 bases). What was sequenced was peripheral blood. CDR3 amino acids: CASSPDSVMNTEAFF. The CDR3, as DNA: TGTGCCAGCTCACCGGACAGCGTAATGAACACTGAAGCTTTCTTT. The complete variable domain, with remaining parts taken from reference TRBV18 and TRBJ1-1, reads NAGVMQNPRHLVRRRGQEARLRCSPMKGHSHVYWYRQLPEEGLKFMVYLQKENIIDESGMPKERFSAEFPKEGPSILRIQQVVRGDSAAYFCASSPDSVMNTEAFFGQGTRLTVV.